The 14 T cell receptor beta chains reported below all come from one sample, sequenced in a study of T cell responses to AZD1222 COVID-19 vaccine. Assay used: immunoSEQ multiplex PCR; TCRdb lists only in-frame clones, some missing. The table shows 95,000 to 150,000 clones, with 88% occurring only once. Specimen: peripheral blood, collected on day 0 of AZD1222 vaccination. All receptors come from an adult in good health.

The chain uses TRBV18 and TRBJ2-1; the match to TRBD2 covers 15 bases. This CDR3 is 19 amino acids long. Per germline, CDR1 KGHSH and CDR2 LQKENI. The junction had 8 bases not matched to a gene; V was cut back by 3 bases and J by 2 bases. The CDR3 DNA is TGTGCCAGCTCACCCCGGACTAGCGGGGGGGCCGCGACCTACAATGAGCAGTTCTTC. Its protein is CASSPRTSGGAATYNEQFF.

The chain links TRBV7-3 to TRBJ1-1; possibly TRBD1 for D (5 bases). Germline CDR1 reads SGHTA; CDR2 reads FQGTGA. V lost 5 bases to trimming and J lost 7 bases, with 14 bases between them. The CDR3 is 13 residues long. The DNA of the CDR3 is TGTGCCAGCAGCCAGGCTGAGGGGTTTGAAGCTTTCTTT. Protein sequence: CASSQAEGFEAFF.

CDR3 sequence: CASLTRLNTEAFF. The CDR3 region has the DNA TGTGCCAGTCTGACACGCCTGAACACTGAAGCTTTCTTT. V is TRBV6-5 and J is TRBJ1-1; unclear D gene. V dropped 9 bases and J dropped 0 bases, with 11 bases sitting between them. The CDR3 spans 13 residues. Germline CDR1 MNHEY, CDR2 SVGAGI.

The J gene is TRBJ1-6, the V gene TRBV5-5, with TRBD1 matching 7 bases. CDR1 and CDR2 from the germline V gene are SGHKS and YYEKEE (reference sequence). The CDR3 is 17 amino acids. V was pared by 4 bases and J by 7 bases, with 14 bases of the junction left unmatched. The DNA for the CDR3 is TGTGCCAGCAGCCGGGACAGTCTCCCCATACGGAATTCACCCCTCCACTTT. Translated, it gives CASSRDSLPIRNSPLHF. Full variable domain (remainder filled in from reference TRBV5-5 and TRBJ1-6): DAGVTQSPTHLIKTRGQQVTLRCSPISGHKSVSWYQQVLGQGPQFIFQYYEKEERGRGNFPDRFSARQFPNYSSELNVNALLLGDSALYLCASSRDSLPIRNSPLHFGNGTRLTVT.

The gene calls are TRBV4-2 and TRBJ2-7, with 10 positions matching TRBD2. J lost 3 bases, V lost 1 base, and 6 bases had no gene match. The CDR3 is made up of 16 amino acids. Germline values: CDR1 LGHNA, CDR2 YNFKEQ. The CDR3 DNA sequence: TGTGCCAGCAGCCAAGCGTTCGCTAGCGGGGGCTACGAGCAGTACTTC. Protein sequence: CASSQAFASGGYEQYF.

Comment on this clone: Because the CDR3's place on the DNA is in doubt, the DNA is left out and the CDR3 is given as listed by TCRdb. This chain uses TRBV21-1 with TRBJ1-1. TRBV21-1 is deemed a pseudogene. A total of 12 residues make up the CDR3, ends included. CDR3 in amino acids: CARRRWAGGAFF.

The chain combines TRBV29-1 with TRBJ1-5; D not resolved. V was trimmed by 5 bases and J by 0 bases, leaving 5 bases between them. The CDR3 loop spans 12 amino acids. CDR1 and CDR2 from the germline V gene are SQVTM and ANQGSEA. The CDR3 DNA sequence: TGCAGCGTTCAGGTTAGCAATCAGCCCCAGCATTTT. It codes for CSVQVSNQPQHF.

This chain connects TRBV7-6 to TRBJ2-7, with 11 nucleotides matching TRBD2. Germline assignment: CDR1 SGHVS and CDR2 FNYEAQ. The J segment lost 3 bases and the V segment lost 1 base, leaving 5 bases of the junction unmatched. CDR3 length equals 16 residues. In DNA, the CDR3 is TGTGCCAGCAGCTTAGATCTAGCGGGGGGTATCTACGAGCAGTACTTC. This encodes CASSLDLAGGIYEQYF. The full variable domain, completed using reference TRBV7-6 and TRBJ2-7, is GAGVSQSPRYKVTKRGQDVALRCDPISGHVSLYWYRQALGQGPEFLTYFNYEAQQDKSGLPNDRFSAERPEGSISTLTIQRTEQRDSAMYRCASSLDLAGGIYEQYFGPGTRLTVT.

The rearrangement links TRBV18 to TRBJ1-2; a weak D match, TRBD1 (6 bases). The CDR3 extends over 14 amino acids. The germline V gene has CDR1 KGHSH and CDR2 LQKENI. V was clipped by 3 bases and J by 7 bases, with 15 bases between them. CDR3 in DNA: TGTGCCAGCTCACCTACAGGGTATTTACTTGGCTACACCTTC. This translates into CASSPTGYLLGYTF.

This rearrangement joins TRBV19 to TRBJ1-2; the D gene is possibly TRBD1 (5 bases). Per germline, CDR1 LNHDA and CDR2 SQIVND (reference sequence). V was trimmed by 3 bases and J by 4 bases, leaving 15 bases between them. The length of the CDR3 is 15 residues. This CDR3 is CASSIGGPPVYGYTF. CDR3 DNA: TGTGCCAGTAGTATCGGGGGTCCGCCCGTCTATGGCTACACCTTC.

This CDR3 is CAISESRATYEQYF. CDR3 nucleotides: TGTGCCATCAGTGAGTCGAGGGCAACCTACGAGCAGTACTTC. The chain uses TRBV10-3 and TRBJ2-7; a possible D gene is TRBD2 (5 bases). Trimming removed 0 bases from V and 2 bases from J, with 8 bases in between. Germline lookup yields CDR1 ENHRY and CDR2 SYGVKD. The CDR3 length is 14 residues.

This rearrangement joins TRBV2 to TRBJ2-5; 10 bases map to TRBD1. CDR3 length equals 15 residues. Germline lookup yields CDR1 SNHLY and CDR2 FYNNEI. Trimming cost V 3 bases and J 1 base; bases outside gene matches: 2. CDR3: CASSEGQGLQETQYF. Here the CDR3 DNA reads TGTGCCAGCAGTGAGGGACAGGGGCTCCAAGAGACCCAGTACTTC. Complete variable domain (other parts from reference TRBV2 and TRBJ2-5): EPEVTQTPSHQVTQMGQEVILRCVPISNHLYFYWYRQILGQKVEFLVSFYNNEISEKSEIFDDQFSVERPDGSNFTLKIRSTKLEDSAMYFCASSEGQGLQETQYFGPGTRLLVL.

This sequence joins TRBV2 and TRBJ2-2; 13 bases agree with TRBD2. Germline values: CDR1 SNHLY, CDR2 FYNNEI. With V trimmed by 6 bases and J by 0 bases, 4 bases remained unmatched. There are 17 residues in the CDR3. In DNA, the CDR3 is TGTGCCAGCAGACTACTAGCGGGGGGGTCGAACACCGGGGAGCTGTTTTTT. Its protein product is CASRLLAGGSNTGELFF.

The chain carries TRBV6-4 and TRBJ2-1; 10 bases match TRBD1. The trim removed 2 bases at V and 8 bases at J, leaving 6 bases unmatched. The CDR3 spans 15 residues. Germline values: CDR1 MRHNA, CDR2 SNTAGT. CDR3 DNA sequence: TGTGCCAGCAGTGACCCGGGACAGGGGTTACATGAGCAGTTCTTC. It codes for CASSDPGQGLHEQFF.